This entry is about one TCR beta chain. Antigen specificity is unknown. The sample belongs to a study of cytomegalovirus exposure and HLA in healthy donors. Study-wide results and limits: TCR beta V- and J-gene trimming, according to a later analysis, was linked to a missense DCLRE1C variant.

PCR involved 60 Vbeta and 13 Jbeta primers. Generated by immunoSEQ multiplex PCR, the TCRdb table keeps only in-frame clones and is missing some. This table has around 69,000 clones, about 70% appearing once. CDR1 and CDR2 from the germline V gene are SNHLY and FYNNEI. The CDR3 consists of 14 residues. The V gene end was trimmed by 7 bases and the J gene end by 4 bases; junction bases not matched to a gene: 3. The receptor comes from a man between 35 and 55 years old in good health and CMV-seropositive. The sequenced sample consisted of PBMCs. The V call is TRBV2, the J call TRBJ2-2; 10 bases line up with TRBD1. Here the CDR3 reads CASNRDRGTGELFF. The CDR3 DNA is TGTGCCAGCAACCGGGACAGGGGCACCGGGGAGCTGTTTTTT.